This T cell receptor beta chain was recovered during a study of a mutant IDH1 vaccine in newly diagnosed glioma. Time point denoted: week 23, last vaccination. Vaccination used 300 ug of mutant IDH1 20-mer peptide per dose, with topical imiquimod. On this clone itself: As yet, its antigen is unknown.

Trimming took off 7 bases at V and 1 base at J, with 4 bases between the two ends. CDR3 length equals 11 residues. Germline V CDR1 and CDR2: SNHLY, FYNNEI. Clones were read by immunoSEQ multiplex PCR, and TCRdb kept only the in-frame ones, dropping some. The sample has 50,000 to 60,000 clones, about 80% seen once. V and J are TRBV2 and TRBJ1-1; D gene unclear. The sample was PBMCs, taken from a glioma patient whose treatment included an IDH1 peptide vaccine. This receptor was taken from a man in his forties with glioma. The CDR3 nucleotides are TGTGCCAGCATGAGGAACACTGAAGCTTTCTTT. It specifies CASMRNTEAFF. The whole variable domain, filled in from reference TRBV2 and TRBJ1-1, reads EPEVTQTPSHQVTQMGQEVILRCVPISNHLYFYWYRQILGQKVEFLVSFYNNEISEKSEIFDDQFSVERPDGSNFTLKIRSTKLEDSAMYFCASMRNTEAFFGQGTRLTVV.